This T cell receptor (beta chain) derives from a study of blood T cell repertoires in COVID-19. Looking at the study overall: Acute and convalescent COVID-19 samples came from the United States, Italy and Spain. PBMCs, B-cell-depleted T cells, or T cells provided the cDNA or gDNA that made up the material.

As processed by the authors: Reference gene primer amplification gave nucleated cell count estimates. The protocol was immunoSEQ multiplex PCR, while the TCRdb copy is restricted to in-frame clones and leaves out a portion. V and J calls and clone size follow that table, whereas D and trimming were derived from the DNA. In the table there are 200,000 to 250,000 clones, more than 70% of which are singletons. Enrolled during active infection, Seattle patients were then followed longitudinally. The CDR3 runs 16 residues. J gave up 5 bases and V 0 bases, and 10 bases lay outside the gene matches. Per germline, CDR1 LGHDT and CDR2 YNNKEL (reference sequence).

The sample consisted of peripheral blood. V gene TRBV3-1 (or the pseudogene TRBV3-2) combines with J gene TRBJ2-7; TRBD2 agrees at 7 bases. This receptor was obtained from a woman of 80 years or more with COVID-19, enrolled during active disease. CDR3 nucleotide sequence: TGTGCCAGCAGCCAAGAATCACTAGCGAGGGAACACGAGCAGTACTTC. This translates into CASSQESLAREHEQYF.